Listed here are 7 T cell receptor beta chains from one sample, sequenced in a study of T cells in Graves' hyperthyroidism and ophthalmopathy. Researchers took RNA transcripts and amplified the TCR beta CDR3 regions from them. First-round RT-PCR with HTBI primers amplified the TCR CDR3 region. TCRdb reanalysed the multiplex PCR reads using MiXCR and keeps one entry per CDR3 protein. The sample yields a few hundred thousand distinct CDR3 sequences, approximately 13% seen once. Sequencing was performed on blood. Receptors originate from a young man with Graves' hyperthyroidism that later progressed to Graves' ophthalmopathy.

The chain couples TRBV9 to TRBJ2-5; D possibly uses TRBD1 or TRBD2 (7 bases each). Germline CDR1 is SGDLS and CDR2 is YYNGEE. The CDR3 is 17 amino acids. V lost 2 bases and J lost 2, with 19 bases in between. The CDR3 reads CASSVSGGGGSQETQYF. In nucleotides, the CDR3 is TGTGCCAGCAGCGTTTCAGGGGGGGGTGGATCTCAAGAGACCCAGTACTTC.

The chain recombines TRBV7-8 with TRBJ2-3; 7 bases match TRBD2. Per the germline V gene, CDR1 is SGHVS and CDR2 is FQNEAQ. V was pared by 1 base and J by 3 bases, with 7 bases of the junction left unmatched. The CDR3 has 16 amino acids. The CDR3 here is CASSLVGRGRTDTQYF. CDR3 DNA: TGTGCCAGCAGCTTAGTTGGGCGGGGGAGAACAGATACGCAGTATTTT.

The V and J genes are TRBV5-1 and TRBJ2-7; D gene ambiguous. Germline assignment: CDR1 SGHRS and CDR2 YFSETQ. The V end lost 0 bases, the J end lost 4 bases, and 17 bases lay between the germline ends. The CDR3 totals 16 residues. The CDR3 sequence: CASSLDSVRPSYEQYF. The CDR3 bases are TGCGCCAGCAGCTTGGATTCGGTCAGACCTTCTTACGAGCAGTACTTC.

This clonotype appeared many times. The CDR3 region is CASSLGRREQYF. The CDR3 nucleotides read TGTGCCAGCAGCCTCGGCAGAAGGGAGCAGTACTTC. This chain uses TRBV13 with TRBJ2-7; D gene uncertain. The CDR3 is 12 amino acids. The germline V gene encodes CDR1 PRHDT and CDR2 FYEKMQ (reference sequence). V lost 5 bases to trimming and J lost 7 bases, with 12 bases between them.

This clonotype has more than one count but fewer than ten. This rearrangement joins TRBV9 to TRBJ2-1, with 11 bases aligning to TRBD2. The CDR3 sequence is 15 residues long. Germline V gene sequence: CDR1 SGDLS, CDR2 YYNGEE. With 0 bases clipped from V and 9 bases from J, the junction kept 5 bases outside the gene matches. DNA for the CDR3: TGTGCCAGCAGCGTAGGAACTAGCGGGGGTTTTGAGCAGTTCTTC. It is translated as CASSVGTSGGFEQFF.

The chain employs TRBV29-1 and TRBJ2-1, with D possibly being TRBD1 (7 bases). Between the trimmed V and J ends, which lost 5 bases and 7 bases, there was a span of 12 bases. Germline V lookup: CDR1 SQVTM, CDR2 ANQGSEA. CDR3 length: 12 residues. This CDR3 is CSVSTGRNEQFF. The DNA of the CDR3 is TGCAGCGTTTCGACAGGGAGGAATGAGCAGTTCTTC.

V and J are TRBV6-5 and TRBJ2-1; 12 nucleotides align to TRBD2. The CDR3 sequence is 18 residues long. V lost 2 bases and J lost 0; bases outside the gene matches: 5. The germline CDR1 and CDR2 sequences are MNHEY and SVGAGI. The CDR3 region is CASSYSLAGGLSYNEQFF. The DNA of the CDR3 is TGTGCCAGCAGTTACAGTCTAGCGGGGGGGCTCTCCTACAATGAGCAGTTCTTC.